Listed here are 8 T cell receptor beta chains from one sample, sequenced in a study of cytomegalovirus exposure and HLA in healthy donors. Sequenced by immunoSEQ multiplex PCR; TCRdb stores in-frame clones only, minus some. The sample lists tens of thousands of clones, about 82% seen once, with 3% in the top ten. Sequenced: PBMCs. The receptors derive from a man in his thirties or forties in good health and CMV-seronegative.

The chain recombines TRBV5-4 with TRBJ2-3, with 11 bases lining up with TRBD2. The ends lost 0 bases at V and 3 bases at J; junction bases unmatched: 0. The CDR3 has 15 amino acids. In germline, CDR1 is SGHNT, CDR2 YYREEE (reference sequence). In DNA form, the CDR3 reads TGTGCCAGCAGCTTGGGGACTAGCGGGACAGATACGCAGTATTTT. The encoded protein is CASSLGTSGTDTQYF.

This chain links TRBV2 with TRBJ1-2, with 7 bases identical to TRBD1. Trimming at V came to 5 bases and at J to 7 bases, leaving 7 bases not matched to a gene. CDR1 and CDR2 (germline): SNHLY, FYNNEI. The CDR3 loop spans 13 amino acids. CDR3 protein: CASSQDRASGYTF. The CDR3 DNA is TGTGCCAGCAGTCAAGACAGGGCGTCTGGCTACACCTTC.

The CDR3 DNA reads as TGTGCCAGCAGTTTAGGGCAGGGAACTTTAAGCACTGAAGCTTTCTTT. It codes for CASSLGQGTLSTEAFF. This chain uses TRBV28 with TRBJ1-1; possible D gene TRBD1, 5 bases. Germline CDR1 reads MDHEN; CDR2 reads SYDVKM. V was cut by 2 bases and J by 4 bases, with 17 bases left in between. CDR3 length: 16 amino acids.

This clone was counted only a few times. J is TRBJ1-5 and V is TRBV2, with D tentatively TRBD1 (6 bases). The germline CDR1 and CDR2 sequences are SNHLY and FYNNEI. This CDR3 comprises 14 residues. V lost 2 bases and J 7 bases, leaving 12 bases between the germline ends. For the CDR3, the DNA is TGTGCCAGCAGTGAACGGAGGGGGGGGCAGCCCCAGCATTTT. Its translation: CASSERRGGQPQHF.

Only a few counts were recorded for this clone. The chain links TRBV25-1 to TRBJ1-5; 7 bases are a match to TRBD1. Germline V gene sequence: CDR1 MGHDK, CDR2 SYGVNS. The CDR3 has 14 residues. The ends lost 4 bases at V and 3 bases at J; junction bases unmatched: 3. The CDR3 loop is CASSAGTANQPQHF. The CDR3 DNA reads TGTGCCAGCAGTGCAGGGACAGCCAATCAGCCCCAGCATTTT.

This clone was seen only a few times. The J gene is TRBJ2-5, the V gene TRBV5-1; no clear D gene. Germline V gene lookup returns CDR1 SGHRS and CDR2 YFSETQ. V gave up 4 bases and J gave up 5 bases, with 18 bases separating them. This CDR3 is 15 amino acids long. The CDR3 here is CASSPGGEVRETQYF. The DNA for the CDR3 is TGCGCCAGCAGCCCGGGTGGCGAGGTCCGGGAGACCCAGTACTTC. The whole variable domain, remainder taken from reference TRBV5-1 and TRBJ2-5, is KAGVTQTPRYLIKTRGQQVTLSCSPISGHRSVSWYQQTPGQGLQFLFEYFSETQRNKGNFPGRFSGRQFSNSRSEMNVSTLELGDSALYLCASSPGGEVRETQYFGPGTRLLVL.

V is TRBV4-3 and J is TRBJ2-7; 11 bases fit TRBD2. Germline loops: CDR1 LGHNA, CDR2 YSLEER. The CDR3 runs 16 residues. Trimming removed 4 bases from V and 1 base from J; junction bases left unmatched: 6. In DNA, the CDR3 is TGCGCCAGCAGCCCAAGCCTAGCGGGGGGATCCTACGAGCAGTACTTC. Encoded protein: CASSPSLAGGSYEQYF.

The chain couples TRBV4-1 to TRBJ2-7, with TRBD2 identical over 7 bases. The CDR3 extends over 22 amino acids. Germline loops: CDR1 MGHRA, CDR2 YSYEKL. Trimming at V came to 2 bases and at J to 1 base, leaving 26 bases not matched to a gene. The CDR3 is CASSQSRIASGRRGLWSYEQYF. The DNA of the CDR3 is TGCGCCAGCAGCCAATCCAGAATCGCTTCGGGCAGGCGGGGGTTATGGTCCTACGAGCAGTACTTC.